Below, 16 T cell receptor beta chains from the same sample are listed, as sequenced in a study of blood T cell repertoires in COVID-19. Using immunoSEQ multiplex PCR, the repertoire was profiled, and TCRdb retains in-frame clones only, with some absent. The sample includes around 280,000 clones, 85% to 90% of them seen just once. Sequenced material: peripheral blood. All receptors come from a woman in her twenties or thirties with COVID-19, enrolled during active disease.

The J gene is TRBJ2-1, the V gene TRBV20-1, with D unclear. Germline CDR1 is DFQATT and CDR2 is SNEGSKA (reference sequence). This CDR3 region has 11 residues. Trimming removed 6 bases at V and 8 bases at J, with 11 bases between. The CDR3 loop reads CSANVGHEQFF. The CDR3 coding sequence is TGCAGTGCAAACGTGGGCCATGAGCAGTTCTTC.

CDR3 protein: CASSEPGTGRDEQFF. Here the CDR3 DNA reads TGTGCCAGCAGCGAACCCGGGACAGGGAGAGATGAGCAGTTCTTC. The chain joins TRBV6-6 to TRBJ2-1; TRBD1 matches at 9 bases. Germline loops: CDR1 MNHNY, CDR2 SVGAGI (reference sequence). The trim removed 6 bases at V and 8 bases at J, leaving 11 bases unmatched. This CDR3 region has 15 residues.

As for this clone: Additional DNA sequences in this sample encode the identical CDR3. The chain uses TRBV2 and TRBJ2-3; TRBD2 agrees at 11 bases. With 6 bases clipped from V and 3 bases from J, the junction kept 2 bases outside the gene matches. This CDR3 has 14 residues. Germline CDR1 is SNHLY and CDR2 is FYNNEI. The CDR3 is CASSTSGGTDTQYF. CDR3 nucleotides: TGTGCCAGCAGCACTAGCGGGGGTACAGATACGCAGTATTTT.

This chain connects TRBV5-6 to TRBJ2-2; 12 bases align to TRBD2. Per the germline V gene, CDR1 is SGHDT and CDR2 is YYEEEE. CDR3 length equals 17 residues. The V segment lost 3 bases and the J segment 2 bases; nucleotides outside the gene matches: 5. The CDR3 sequence: CASSSGLAGGNTGELFF. For the CDR3, the DNA is TGTGCCAGCAGCTCGGGACTAGCGGGCGGTAACACCGGGGAGCTGTTTTTT.

This chain connects TRBV18 to TRBJ1-2; 7 bases match TRBD1. The CDR3 totals 14 residues. The V and J ends lost 5 bases and 7 bases, in that order; junction bases with no gene match: 10. CDR1 is KGHSH and CDR2 is LQKENI in the germline V gene. The CDR3 loop is CASSTDRARVGYTF. CDR3 DNA: TGTGCCAGCTCAACCGACAGGGCCCGGGTTGGCTACACCTTC.

The genes are TRBV6-5 and TRBJ2-2; tentatively, D is TRBD1 (6 bases). V was trimmed by 0 bases and J by 0 bases, leaving 8 bases between them. The CDR3 length is 16 residues. Germline loops: CDR1 MNHEY, CDR2 SVGAGI. CDR3 DNA sequence: TGTGCCAGCAGTTACTCGGCAGGGGCGAACACCGGGGAGCTGTTTTTT. Its translation: CASSYSAGANTGELFF.

J is TRBJ2-1 and V is TRBV4-1; 9 nucleotides agree with TRBD1. The germline CDR1 and CDR2 sequences are MGHRA and YSYEKL. Unmatched junction bases numbered 6, after V lost 0 bases and J lost 6 bases. The CDR3 is 16 residues long. The CDR3 here is CASSQDSGTGSNEQFF. The DNA of the CDR3 is TGCGCCAGCAGCCAAGACAGCGGGACAGGGTCCAATGAGCAGTTCTTC.

The genes are TRBV19 and TRBJ2-1, with 8 bases matching TRBD1. The CDR3 totals 15 residues. J gave up 6 bases and V 7 bases, and 11 bases lay outside the gene matches. Germline-derived CDR1 and CDR2 are LNHDA and SQIVND (reference sequence). This CDR3 is CASTLTGQGGNEQFF. The CDR3 DNA sequence: TGTGCCAGTACACTGACTGGACAGGGAGGCAATGAGCAGTTCTTC.

The chain recombines TRBV27 with TRBJ2-5, with 7 bases lining up with TRBD2. CDR3 size: 13 residues. Germline loops: CDR1 MNHEY, CDR2 SMNVEV (reference sequence). The ends lost 8 bases at V and 3 bases at J; junction bases unmatched: 6. DNA for the CDR3: TGTGCCAGCGGTAGGGCGGGGGAAGAGACCCAGTACTTC. Protein: CASGRAGEETQYF.

V usage is TRBV2 and J usage is TRBJ2-5, with 11 bases fitting TRBD1. Germline CDR1 and CDR2: SNHLY and FYNNEI. J gave up 5 bases and V 5 bases, and 4 bases lay outside the gene matches. The CDR3 has 14 amino acids. The CDR3 bases are TGTGCCAGCAGTACGGACAGGGGGCTGGAGACCCAGTACTTC. Its translation: CASSTDRGLETQYF.

The chain employs TRBV14 and TRBJ1-1; possible D gene TRBD1, 5 bases. Per germline, CDR1 SGHDN and CDR2 FVKESK. There are 14 residues in the CDR3. Trimming shortened V by 4 bases and J by 0 bases, and 9 bases separated the two germline ends. The CDR3, as DNA: TGTGCCAGCAGCCGGACACTTTTGAACACTGAAGCTTTCTTT. This codes for CASSRTLLNTEAFF.

This clone was seen a single time. The chain uses TRBV3-1 (or the pseudogene TRBV3-2) and TRBJ1-2; 7 bases match TRBD1. The ends lost 4 bases at V and 6 bases at J; junction bases unmatched: 5. CDR3 length: 13 residues. CDR1 is LGHDT, CDR2 YNNKEL, per germline (reference sequence). Written as DNA, the CDR3 is TGTGCCAGCAGCCGAACAGGGGATAATGGCTACACCTTC. This sequence encodes CASSRTGDNGYTF.

This chain uses TRBV5-6 with TRBJ1-2, with D possibly matching TRBD1 (5 bases). This CDR3 comprises 11 residues. CDR1 is SGHDT and CDR2 is YYEEEE in the germline V gene. Between the trimmed V and J ends, which lost 5 bases and 5 bases, there was a span of 7 bases. CDR3 sequence: CASSQGYGYTF. The DNA for the CDR3 is TGTGCCAGCAGTCAGGGATATGGCTACACCTTC. Full variable domain (remainder filled in from reference TRBV5-6 and TRBJ1-2): DAGVTQSPTHLIKTRGQQVTLRCSPKSGHDTVSWYQQALGQGPQFIFQYYEEEERQRGNFPDRFSGHQFPNYSSELNVNALLLGDSALYLCASSQGYGYTFGSGTRLTVV.

J is TRBJ1-2 and V is TRBV29-1; 7 nucleotides agree with TRBD1. Germline trimming cut 7 bases from V and 8 bases from J; bases unmatched to any gene: 13. CDR3 size: 13 residues. Germline CDR1 and CDR2: SQVTM and ANQGSEA. CDR3 coding DNA: TGCAGCGCGGAGACTAAGTCCAGGGGGGGCTACACCTTC. It is translated as CSAETKSRGGYTF.

The rearrangement uses TRBV7-9 and TRBJ2-1, with 7 bases fitting TRBD1. The CDR3 extends over 15 amino acids. Unmatched junction bases numbered 8, after V lost 4 bases and J lost 5 bases. Germline CDR1 and CDR2: SEHNR and FQNEAQ (reference sequence). The CDR3 bases are TGTGCCAGCAGCTCACCGACAGGGTCGGACAATGAGCAGTTCTTC. Its protein is CASSSPTGSDNEQFF.

V and J are TRBV6-5 and TRBJ1-3; D gene uncertain. In germline, CDR1 is MNHEY, CDR2 SVGAGI. The germline V and J ends were trimmed by 2 bases and 0 bases, with 8 bases remaining between them. The length of the CDR3 is 15 residues. The CDR3, as DNA: TGTGCCAGCAGTTACCTACAGAGCTCTGGAAACACCATATATTTT. It encodes CASSYLQSSGNTIYF.